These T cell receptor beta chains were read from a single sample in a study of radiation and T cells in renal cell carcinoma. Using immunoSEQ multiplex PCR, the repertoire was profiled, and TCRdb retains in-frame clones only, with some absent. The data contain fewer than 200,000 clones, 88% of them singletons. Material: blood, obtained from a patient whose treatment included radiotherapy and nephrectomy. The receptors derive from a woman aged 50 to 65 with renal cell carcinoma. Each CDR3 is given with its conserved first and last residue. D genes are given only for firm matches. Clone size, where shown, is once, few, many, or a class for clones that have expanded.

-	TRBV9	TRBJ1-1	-	TGTGCCAGCAGCGTAGGGTTTTTCACTGAAGCTTTCTTT	CASSVGFFTEAFF
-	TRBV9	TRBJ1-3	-	TGTGCCAGCAGCGTAAGCCTCTCTGGAAACACCATATATTTT	CASSVSLSGNTIYF
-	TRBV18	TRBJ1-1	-	TGTGCCAGCTCACCGGACATGAACACTGAAGCTTTCTTT	CASSPDMNTEAFF
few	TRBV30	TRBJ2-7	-	TGTGCCTGGAGTCAAAGTGTTTACGAGCAGTACTTC	CAWSQSVYEQYF
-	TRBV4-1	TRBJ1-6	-	TGCGCCAGCAGCCAAGGTGCGCGGGGCGCAGAACCCCTCCACTTT	CASSQGARGAEPLHF
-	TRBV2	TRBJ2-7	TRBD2	TGTGCCAGCAGTGGGGGACTAGCGGGGGACGAGCAGTACTTC	CASSGGLAGDEQYF
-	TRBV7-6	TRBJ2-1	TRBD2	TGTGCCAGCAGGGGACTAGCGGGGCGGCTAGGGGAGCAGTTCTTC	CASRGLAGRLGEQFF
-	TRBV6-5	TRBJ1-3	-	TGTGCCAGCACTGGCTCTGGAAACACCATATATTTT	CASTGSGNTIYF
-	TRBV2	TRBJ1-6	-	TGTGCCAGCAGTCGACAGGTATTACGGGATAATTCACCCCTCCACTTT	CASSRQVLRDNSPLHF
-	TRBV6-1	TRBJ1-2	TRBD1	TGTGCCAGCAGTGAATTGGGTTTTCGGCTTGACAGGGTGGGTCGGGGTAACTATGGCTACACCTTC	CASSELGFRLDRVGRGNYGYTF
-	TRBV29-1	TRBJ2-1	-	TGCAGCTATTTTAATGACCGGGACGGATTCTACAATGAGCAGTTCTTC	CSYFNDRDGFYNEQFF